The next 28 T cell receptor beta chains were all read from a single sample in a study of a mutant IDH1 vaccine in newly diagnosed glioma. Their cognate antigens are unknown. The protocol was immunoSEQ multiplex PCR, while the TCRdb copy is restricted to in-frame clones and leaves out a portion. The sample lists about 50,000 clones, approximately 92% seen once, with 2% to 2.5% in the top ten. The time point is: week 35, safety follow-up. Doses consisted of 300 ug of mutant IDH1 20-mer peptide each, paired with topical imiquimod. Sequenced here: PBMCs, sampled from a glioma patient whose treatment included an IDH1 peptide vaccine. Receptors originate from a man between 50 and 59 years old with glioma.

This clone is a singleton in its sample. CDR3 in amino acids: CSASGNGYTF. The CDR3 DNA sequence: TGCAGTGCTAGCGGTAATGGCTACACCTTC. The V gene is TRBV20-1, the J gene TRBJ1-2; D unclear. Germline lookup yields CDR1 DFQATT and CDR2 SNEGSKA (reference sequence). The length of the CDR3 is 10 residues. Trimming took off 3 bases at V and 6 bases at J, with 5 bases between the two ends.

This clone was counted a few times. V is TRBV6-1 and J is TRBJ2-7; D unresolved. Between the trimmed V and J ends, which lost 0 bases and 2 bases, there was a span of 11 bases. Germline assignment: CDR1 MNHNS and CDR2 SASEGT. This CDR3 region has 15 residues. The CDR3 loop is CASSEAGGATYEQYF. CDR3 nucleotides: TGTGCCAGCAGTGAAGCTGGCGGCGCGACCTACGAGCAGTACTTC.

The chain employs TRBV7-2 and TRBJ1-6; a weak D match, TRBD1 (5 bases). Germline assignment: CDR1 SGHTA and CDR2 FQGNSA. The CDR3 extends over 14 amino acids. With 2 bases removed from V and 8 bases from J, the gap between germline ends came to 10 bases. This chain's CDR3 is CASSLFSGDSPLHF. CDR3 DNA sequence: TGTGCCAGCAGCTTATTCTCGGGGGATTCACCCCTCCACTTT.

The rearrangement links TRBV27 to TRBJ2-7, with TRBD1 identical over 8 bases. Trimming took 4 bases from V and 1 from J; bases not matched to a gene: 9. CDR3 length: 16 residues. The germline gives CDR1 MNHEY, CDR2 SMNVEV (reference sequence). The CDR3, as DNA: TGTGCCAGCAGTTCACCGGGACAGGACGAATCCTACGAGCAGTACTTC. Residues: CASSSPGQDESYEQYF.

The chain recombines TRBV2 with TRBJ1-1; 8 bases are a match to TRBD1. Germline CDR1 SNHLY, CDR2 FYNNEI. The CDR3 has 14 amino acids. After removal of 7 bases from V and 1 base from J, the junction contained 5 bases not matched to a gene. Here the CDR3 DNA reads TGTGCCAGCACCAAGACAGGGGCGAACACTGAAGCTTTCTTT. This translates into CASTKTGANTEAFF.

V and J are TRBV19 and TRBJ1-3, with D hard to call. The CDR3 has 19 amino acids. In germline, CDR1 is LNHDA, CDR2 SQIVND (reference sequence). Trimming removed 5 bases from V and 0 bases from J, with 23 bases in between. The CDR3 loop reads CASSSYMVRVPRSGNTIYF. The DNA for the CDR3 is TGTGCCAGTAGTTCCTATATGGTCCGGGTCCCTCGCTCTGGAAACACCATATATTTT.

The chain combines TRBV10-1 with TRBJ2-1; perhaps TRBD1 as D (6 bases). This CDR3 is built from 17 residues. The V gene lost 0 bases and the J gene lost 6 bases, with 18 bases spanning the gap. Germline-derived CDR1 and CDR2 are WNHNN and SYGVQD (reference sequence). CDR3 protein: CASSESRGTRLGNEQFF. The CDR3 bases are TGCGCCAGCAGTGAGTCGAGGGGGACCCGACTGGGCAATGAGCAGTTCTTC.

Written as DNA, the CDR3 is TGCGCCAGCAGCTCCAAGGGGGGAGGCAACTACAATGAGCAGTTCTTC. It encodes CASSSKGGGNYNEQFF. The chain carries TRBV5-1 and TRBJ2-1; D might be TRBD1 or TRBD2, each matching 6 bases. V shed 3 bases and J shed 3 bases, with 16 bases lying between them. Per germline, CDR1 SGHRS and CDR2 YFSETQ. CDR3 size: 16 residues.

V gene TRBV11-2 combines with J gene TRBJ1-4; the D is unclear. This CDR3 has 15 residues. CDR1 is SGHAT, CDR2 FQNNGV, per germline. Trimming removed 1 base from V and 7 bases from J, with 13 bases in between. The CDR3 here is CASSLASPQREKLFF. CDR3 nucleotides: TGTGCCAGCAGCTTAGCATCTCCGCAGCGTGAAAAACTGTTTTTT.

The chain joins TRBV9 to TRBJ1-1, with D perhaps matching TRBD1 (6 bases). From germline, CDR1 is SGDLS and CDR2 YYNGEE. V was trimmed by 4 bases and J by 0 bases, leaving 19 bases between them. This CDR3 comprises 17 residues. For the CDR3, the DNA is TGTGCCAGCAGCCCCAATCAGGGGAGAACCCTGAACACTGAAGCTTTCTTT. It yields the protein CASSPNQGRTLNTEAFF.

V is TRBV11-2 and J is TRBJ2-7; D not certain. The germline V gene has CDR1 SGHAT and CDR2 FQNNGV. V was cut by 5 bases and J by 2 bases, with 19 bases left in between. The CDR3 has 16 residues. Here the CDR3 reads CASSTRPDTAAYEQYF. For the CDR3, the DNA is TGTGCCAGCAGCACCCGACCTGACACTGCTGCCTACGAGCAGTACTTC.

The chain couples TRBV28 to TRBJ2-7; D not certain. Germline V lookup: CDR1 MDHEN, CDR2 SYDVKM. With 6 bases removed from V and 3 bases from J, the gap between germline ends came to 9 bases. The CDR3 length is 12 residues. CDR3 bases: TGTGCCAGCAGCTCTGACGGCTACGAGCAGTACTTC. Protein: CASSSDGYEQYF. Looking up the rest from reference TRBV28 and TRBJ2-7 gives the full variable domain: DVKVTQSSRYLVKRTGEKVFLECVQDMDHENMFWYRQDPGLGLRLIYFSYDVKMKEKGDIPEGYSVSREKKERFSLILESASTNQTSMYLCASSSDGYEQYFGPGTRLTVT.

This clone was seen a handful of times. V gene TRBV4-2 combines with J gene TRBJ2-5; D is unclear. The V end was cut by 3 bases, the J end by 1 base, with 15 bases between. There are 16 residues in the CDR3. Germline V gene lookup returns CDR1 LGHNA and CDR2 YNFKEQ. The chain's CDR3 is CASSQTWERPQETQYF. The CDR3 nucleotides read TGTGCCAGCAGCCAGACTTGGGAACGTCCCCAAGAGACCCAGTACTTC.

The chain carries TRBV5-4 and TRBJ2-2; 7 nucleotides line up with TRBD2. There are 15 residues in the CDR3. Trimming took 2 bases from V and 6 from J; bases not matched to a gene: 7. Germline values: CDR1 SGHNT, CDR2 YYREEE (reference sequence). CDR3 region: CASSFMSGGAGELFF. The DNA of the CDR3 is TGTGCCAGCAGCTTCATGTCGGGGGGTGCCGGGGAGCTGTTTTTT.

The rearrangement uses TRBV27 and TRBJ1-2, with a possible D match to TRBD1 (6 bases). The CDR3 runs 14 residues. The V gene lost 0 bases and the J gene lost 8 bases, with 13 bases spanning the gap. Per germline, CDR1 MNHEY and CDR2 SMNVEV (reference sequence). CDR3 residues: CASSLSGQWGGYTF. The DNA of the CDR3 is TGTGCCAGCAGTTTATCGGGACAATGGGGAGGCTACACCTTC.

Only one count was recorded for this clone. The chain uses TRBV10-1 and TRBJ1-1; no reliable D call. The ends were cut back, 4 bases at V and 6 bases at J, with 12 bases in the middle. Germline CDR1 is WNHNN and CDR2 is SYGVQD (reference sequence). This CDR3 contains 13 residues. CDR3 loop: CASSGPNNPEAFF. Written as DNA, the CDR3 is TGCGCCAGCAGTGGACCAAATAACCCTGAAGCTTTCTTT.

The V gene is TRBV12-1, the J gene TRBJ1-2; the DNA was not used to check the table's D call, TRBD1. TRBV12-1 is a pseudogene locus. The CDR3 totals 14 residues. This CDR3 reads CASSVPLDRVGYTF. In DNA, the CDR3 is TGTGCCAGCAGCGTCCCCTTGGACAGGGTTGGCTACACCTTC.

The table lists this clone with a count of one. The same CDR3 can be traced to other DNA sequences in this sample. J is TRBJ2-5 and V is TRBV7-9; a possible D gene is TRBD1 (6 bases). Per the germline V gene, CDR1 is SEHNR and CDR2 is FQNEAQ (reference sequence). This CDR3 spans 13 amino acids. The V end lost 5 bases, the J end lost 2 bases, and 9 bases lay between the germline ends. CDR3: CASSPRGQETQYF. The CDR3 DNA sequence: TGTGCCAGCAGCCCCAGGGGACAAGAGACCCAGTACTTC.

This sequence joins TRBV15 and TRBJ2-7; either TRBD1 or TRBD2 may supply D (6 bases each). The germline gives CDR1 LNHNV, CDR2 YYDKDF (reference sequence). V lost 3 bases to trimming and J lost 4 bases, with 13 bases between them. This CDR3 is 14 amino acids long. CDR3 protein: CATSSLGGSYEQYF. Written as DNA, the CDR3 is TGTGCCACCAGCAGTTTGGGGGGCTCTTACGAGCAGTACTTC.

This chain joins TRBV15 and TRBJ2-1; 8 bases match TRBD2. The CDR3 runs to 19 residues. Trimming removed 5 bases from V and 0 bases from J; junction bases left unmatched: 15. Germline CDR1 is LNHNV and CDR2 is YYDKDF (reference sequence). CDR3: CATSPPGESGGYSYNEQFF. CDR3 in DNA: TGTGCCACCAGCCCACCGGGGGAAAGCGGGGGTTACTCCTACAATGAGCAGTTCTTC.

The chain joins TRBV5-4 to TRBJ2-1; 10 nucleotides agree with TRBD1. This CDR3 comprises 15 residues. With 5 bases clipped from V and 9 bases from J, the junction kept 11 bases outside the gene matches. CDR1 and CDR2 from the germline V gene are SGHNT and YYREEE (reference sequence). The CDR3 sequence: CASRGAGTGEGEQFF. The CDR3 nucleotides are TGTGCCAGCAGAGGAGCCGGGACAGGGGAGGGTGAGCAGTTCTTC.

V gene TRBV9 combines with J gene TRBJ2-2, with D tentatively TRBD2 (5 bases). The CDR3 sequence is 16 residues long. Germline V gene lookup returns CDR1 SGDLS and CDR2 YYNGEE. The V and J ends lost 1 base and 2 bases respectively, with 12 bases between them. The CDR3 reads CASSVPGSDNTGELFF. The CDR3 DNA reads TGTGCCAGCAGCGTACCGGGATCAGATAACACCGGGGAGCTGTTTTTT.

This chain links TRBV7-9 with TRBJ1-4; no firm D call. The CDR3 loop spans 13 amino acids. Germline lookup yields CDR1 SEHNR and CDR2 FQNEAQ (reference sequence). Trimming pared 7 bases from V and 7 bases from J, leaving 13 bases between. The CDR3 region has the DNA TGTGCCAGCACCGAGACGGCGACTGAAAAACTGTTTTTT. Translation gives CASTETATEKLFF.

Here the CDR3 reads CASSPDTGLAGHTGELFF. CDR3 coding DNA: TGTGCCAGCAGCCCTGACACCGGACTAGCGGGACACACCGGGGAGCTGTTTTTT. V gene TRBV2 combines with J gene TRBJ2-2; 12 bases are shared with TRBD2. The CDR3 is 18 amino acids. Trimming cost V 6 bases and J 3 bases; bases outside gene matches: 11. Germline V gene sequence: CDR1 SNHLY, CDR2 FYNNEI.

This clone appeared a single time. The chain carries TRBV14 and TRBJ1-6; TRBD1 matches 8 bases. Germline values: CDR1 SGHDN, CDR2 FVKESK. Trimming took 0 bases from V and 2 from J; bases not matched to a gene: 3. This CDR3 region has 17 residues. The CDR3 bases are TGTGCCAGCAGCCAAGAACCGGGACAGGCCTATAATTCACCCCTCCACTTT. It specifies CASSQEPGQAYNSPLHF.

The genes are TRBV5-4 and TRBJ1-2; D is uncertain. Looked up from germline, CDR1 is SGHNT and CDR2 is YYREEE (reference sequence). V lost 4 bases and J lost 2, with 12 bases in between. The CDR3 has 14 amino acids. DNA for the CDR3: TGTGCCAGCAGCACCCGACACCGCAACTATGGCTACACCTTC. Translation: CASSTRHRNYGYTF.

This chain links TRBV10-3 with TRBJ1-6, with 8 nucleotides matching TRBD1. The CDR3 is made up of 14 amino acids. After removal of 6 bases from V and 9 bases from J, the junction contained 7 bases not matched to a gene. Germline assignment: CDR1 ENHRY and CDR2 SYGVKD. CDR3 region: CAIRRTGTSSPLHF. CDR3 nucleotides: TGTGCCATCAGAAGGACAGGGACAAGTTCACCCCTCCACTTT.

This clone was observed once. The chain joins TRBV4-3 to TRBJ2-3; no firm D call. V gave up 8 bases and J gave up 2 bases, with 17 bases separating them. CDR1 is LGHNA, CDR2 YSLEER, per germline. This CDR3 is built from 15 residues. The CDR3 reads CASAQQASNTDTQYF. In DNA, the CDR3 is TGCGCCAGCGCACAGCAAGCAAGTAACACAGATACGCAGTATTTT.